The T cell receptor beta chain under discussion was sequenced for a study of T cells in Graves' hyperthyroidism and ophthalmopathy. Findings and limits, study-wide: Ophthalmopathy, as predicted by the model, came a median approximately 6.5 months after the prediction. A model of 13 V-J features distinguished ophthalmopathy from stable hyperthyroidism.

RNA transcripts yielded amplified TCR beta CDR3 regions. First-round RT-PCR targeting the TCR CDR3 was performed with the HTBI primer set. TCRdb processed the multiplex PCR reads anew with MiXCR; each CDR3 protein has one entry. Altogether over 300,000 distinct CDR3 sequences are present, roughly an eighth being singletons, with the ten largest covering approximately 35%. Extraction of PBMCs used 9 to 10 ml of fresh peripheral blood. This clonotype occurred many times. Its antigen is undetermined. The TCR sequence derives from a woman in her thirties or forties with Graves' ophthalmopathy. Sequencing used blood.

CDR3 DNA: TGTGCCAGCAGTTCAACCCCCGCCTATGGAAAGTACAATGAGCAGTTCTTC. Its protein product is CASSSTPAYGKYNEQFF. The chain recombines TRBV7-8 with TRBJ2-1, with D unresolved. The germline V and J ends were trimmed by 6 bases and 4 bases, with 22 bases remaining between them. Germline V gene data show CDR1 as SGHVS and CDR2 as FQNEAQ. The CDR3 is 17 residues long.